The 10 T cell receptor beta chains below come from one sample, sequenced in a study of blood T cells in healthy people across ages. Next came a second PCR, run for about 7 to 12 cycles, which used a sample-barcoded 5' primer along with a J-beta primer mix. One entry per CDR3 protein, called by TCRdb with MiXCR from the 5' RACE reads. The sample holds about 1.8 million distinct CDR3 sequences, 49% seen once. The sample was blood. These receptors were taken from a woman aged 35 to 49 in good health.

The chain is built from TRBV7-9 and TRBJ2-3, with 10 bases aligning to TRBD1. V shed 8 bases and J 4 bases; nucleotides not matched to a gene: 6. Germline values: CDR1 SEHNR, CDR2 FQNEAQ (reference sequence). The CDR3 extends over 14 amino acids. The chain's CDR3 is CASVLGQGADTQYF. DNA of the CDR3: TGTGCCAGCGTCCTCGGACAGGGGGCAGATACGCAGTATTTT. The entire variable domain, with the rest obtained from reference TRBV7-9 and TRBJ2-3, is as follows: DTGVSQNPRHKITKRGQNVTFRCDPISEHNRLYWYRQTLGQGPEFLTYFQNEAQLEKSRLLSDRFSAERPKGSFSTLEIQRTEQGDSAMYLCASVLGQGADTQYFGPGTRLTVL.

The V call is TRBV11-2, the J call TRBJ2-4, with D unresolved. The CDR3 has 13 amino acids. V lost 5 bases and J lost 3, with 8 bases in between. The germline CDR1 and CDR2 sequences are SGHAT and FQNNGV. The CDR3 loop reads CASSPDLKNIQYF. The DNA of the CDR3 is TGTGCCAGCAGCCCGGACCTCAAAAACATTCAGTACTTC.

This chain links TRBV12-3 or TRBV12-4 with TRBJ1-5; no reliable D call. Trimming pared 6 bases from V and 3 bases from J, leaving 18 bases between. This CDR3 has 16 residues. The CDR3 loop reads CASSRDFARPNQPQHF. The CDR3 DNA reads TGTGCCAGCAGCCGAGACTTTGCGCGCCCCAATCAGCCCCAGCATTTT.

This chain links TRBV28 with TRBJ1-4, with D unclear. Germline CDR1 reads MDHEN; CDR2 reads SYDVKM. Deletions cut 7 bases from V and 16 bases from J, with 22 bases between. This CDR3 comprises 13 residues. The CDR3 is CASTAGRRENEFF. CDR3 in DNA: TGTGCCAGCACTGCCGGACGGCGTGAGAATGAGTTTTTT.

This clonotype was picked up a small number of times. The chain joins TRBV20-1 to TRBJ2-5; 8 nucleotides align to TRBD1. The ends lost 3 bases at V and 5 bases at J; junction bases unmatched: 8. CDR1 and CDR2 from the germline V gene are DFQATT and SNEGSKA (reference sequence). This CDR3 has 14 residues. The CDR3 DNA reads as TGCAGTGCTAGGGGCGCAGGGGGCCAGGAGACCCAGTACTTC. Translating it yields CSARGAGGQETQYF.

The chain combines TRBV27 with TRBJ2-7; tentative D call: TRBD2 (6 bases). CDR1 and CDR2 from the germline V gene are MNHEY and SMNVEV (reference sequence). The CDR3 is 15 residues long. V lost 4 bases, J lost 0 bases, and 13 bases lay in between. CDR3 protein: CASSSRLVGSYEQYF. The CDR3 DNA sequence: TGTGCCAGCAGTTCCAGACTAGTGGGCTCCTACGAGCAGTACTTC.

Only a few counts were recorded for this clonotype. This may come from a read error, since a much larger clone is one base off. CDR3: CASSPHEQYF. The CDR3 nucleotides are TGTGCCAGCAGCCCCCACGAGCAGTACTTC. The chain carries TRBV7-9 and TRBJ2-7; D ambiguous. This CDR3 region has 10 residues. Germline V gives CDR1 SEHNR, CDR2 FQNEAQ (reference sequence). V lost 5 bases to trimming and J lost 5 bases, with 4 bases between them.

This clonotype was recorded a few times. The rearrangement uses TRBV4-2 and TRBJ2-5; 7 nucleotides match TRBD1. The J call is uncertain, as TRBJ2-7 better fits the DNA end. The CDR3 runs 15 residues. Germline V gene lookup returns CDR1 LGHNA and CDR2 YNFKEQ. The CDR3 region is CASSQGEQGAYEQYF. The CDR3 DNA is TGTGCCAGCAGCCAAGGGGAGCAGGGGGCCTACGAGCAGTACTTC.

J is TRBJ2-5 and V is TRBV29-1, with TRBD2 matching over 13 bases. Germline loops: CDR1 SQVTM, CDR2 ANQGSEA. This CDR3 has 16 amino acids. V lost 0 bases to trimming and J lost 3 bases; unmatched junction nucleotides: 4. CDR3 in DNA: TGCAGCGTTGAAGATTTCGGGACTAGCGGGGAAGAGACCCAGTACTTC. Protein: CSVEDFGTSGEETQYF.

This clonotype occurred a few times. The chain links TRBV11-2 to TRBJ2-3; D is ambiguous. CDR3 length: 16 amino acids. CDR1 and CDR2 from the germline V gene are SGHAT and FQNNGV. Trimming shortened V by 1 base and J by 7 bases, and 18 bases separated the two germline ends. Here the CDR3 DNA reads TGTGCCAGCAGCTTAGTTCCGGGCCCCCGTGTAAATACGCAGTATTTT. It codes for CASSLVPGPRVNTQYF. Complete variable domain (other parts from reference TRBV11-2 and TRBJ2-3): EAGVAQSPRYKIIEKRQSVAFWCNPISGHATLYWYQQILGQGPKLLIQFQNNGVVDDSQLPKDRFSAERLKGVDSTLKIQPAKLEDSAVYLCASSLVPGPRVNTQYFGPGTRLTVL.